Sequencing of this T cell receptor (beta chain) was carried out in a study of cytomegalovirus exposure and HLA in healthy donors. To note about this clone: Its antigen is still unknown.

The PCR ran on 60 Vbeta and 13 Jbeta primers. Clones were sequenced by immunoSEQ multiplex PCR, and TCRdb holds only the in-frame ones, with some missing. The sample shows 35,000 to 55,000 clones, roughly 63% of them seen only once. In germline, CDR1 is LGHNA, CDR2 YSLEER. CDR3 length: 14 amino acids. V lost 3 bases and J lost 5; bases outside the gene matches: 3. General study points: High specificity and sensitivity for cytomegalovirus status were reported for the classifier. Information on immune exposure was restricted to one variable (CMV serostatus).

The source is a man in his 60s in good health and CMV-seropositive. The source material was PBMCs. The chain recombines TRBV4-3 with TRBJ1-2, with TRBD1 matching 10 bases. Here the CDR3 reads CASSQPGQGYGYTF. In DNA, the CDR3 is TGCGCCAGCAGCCAGCCGGGACAGGGGTATGGCTACACCTTC.